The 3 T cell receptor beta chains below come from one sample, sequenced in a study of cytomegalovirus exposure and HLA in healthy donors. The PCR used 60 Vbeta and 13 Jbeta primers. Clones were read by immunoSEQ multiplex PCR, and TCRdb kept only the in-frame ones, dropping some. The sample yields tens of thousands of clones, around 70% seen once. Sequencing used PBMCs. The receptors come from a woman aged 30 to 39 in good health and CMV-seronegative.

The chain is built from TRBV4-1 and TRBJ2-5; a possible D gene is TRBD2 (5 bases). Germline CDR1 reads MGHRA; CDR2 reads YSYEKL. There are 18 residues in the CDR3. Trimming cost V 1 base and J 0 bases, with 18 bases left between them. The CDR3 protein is CASSQGGRLPQYQETQYF. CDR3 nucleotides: TGCGCCAGCAGCCAAGGGGGAAGACTACCCCAGTACCAAGAGACCCAGTACTTC.

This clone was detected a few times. CDR3 bases: TGTGCCAGCAGCCCCCGGACAGGGGGAGGCTACACCTTC. Translating it yields CASSPRTGGGYTF. The chain uses TRBV7-2 and TRBJ1-2, with TRBD1 identical over 10 bases. The CDR3 extends over 13 amino acids. With 5 bases clipped from V and 8 bases from J, the junction kept 5 bases outside the gene matches. CDR1 and CDR2 from the germline V gene are SGHTA and FQGNSA.

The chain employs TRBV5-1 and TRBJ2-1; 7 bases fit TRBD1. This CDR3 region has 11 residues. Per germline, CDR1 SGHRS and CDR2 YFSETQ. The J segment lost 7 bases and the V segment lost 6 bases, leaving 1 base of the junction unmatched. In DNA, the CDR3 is TGCGCCAGCACCAGGGGGAATGAGCAGTTCTTC. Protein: CASTRGNEQFF.